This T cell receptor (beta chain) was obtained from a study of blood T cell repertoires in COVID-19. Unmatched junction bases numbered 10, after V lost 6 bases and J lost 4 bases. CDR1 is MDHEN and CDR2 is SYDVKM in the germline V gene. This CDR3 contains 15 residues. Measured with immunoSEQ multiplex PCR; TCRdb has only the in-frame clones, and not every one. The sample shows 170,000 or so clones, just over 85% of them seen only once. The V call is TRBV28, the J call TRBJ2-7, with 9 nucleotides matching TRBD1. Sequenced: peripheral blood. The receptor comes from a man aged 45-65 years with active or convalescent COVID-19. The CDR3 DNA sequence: TGTGCCAGCAGCCAGCAGACAGGGGGACGTTACGAGCAGTACTTC. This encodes CASSQQTGGRYEQYF.